The clone carrying this T cell receptor (beta chain) was detected a few times. Its specificity is unknown. TCRdb independently ran MiXCR on the 5' RACE reads; one entry per CDR3 protein. The sample shows 500,000 to 550,000 distinct CDR3 sequences, about 13% of them seen only once. The data originate from a study of CD8 T cells in ankylosing spondylitis. Study outcomes and limitations: Matched synovial fluid from ankylosing spondylitis patients was reported to be enriched for disease-linked clones. Disease-linked clones had a CD8+ phenotype and relatively low frequency in peripheral blood. What seemed typical of ankylosing spondylitis blood was a TCR beta motif built from roughly 8 highly homologous variants.

V shed 1 base and J shed 2 bases, with 11 bases lying between them. Per the germline V gene, CDR1 is PRHDT and CDR2 is FYEKMQ (reference sequence). This CDR3 region has 15 residues. The genes are TRBV13 and TRBJ1-2, with D tentatively TRBD1 (5 bases). This TCR was recovered from a male donor with ankylosing spondylitis. Sequencing input: blood, either unsorted or a sorted T cell fraction (not recorded which). This CDR3 is CASSLEGAGNYGYTF. CDR3 DNA: TGTGCCAGCAGCTTAGAAGGGGCAGGGAACTATGGCTACACCTTC.